Listed here is a single T cell receptor (beta chain). These data originate in a study of blood T cell repertoires in COVID-19. Researchers sorted participants into cohorts using their self-reported clinical history. Using immunoSEQ multiplex PCR, the repertoire was profiled, and TCRdb retains in-frame clones only, with some absent. The repertoire consists of 220,000 or so clones, with roughly nine tenths occurring once and the leading ten covering more than 3%. Sample: PBMCs or T cells enriched from blood (not recorded which). This receptor was identified in a woman under 30 in a cohort exposed to, infected with or recovered from COVID-19 (not recorded which).

The CDR3 nucleotides read TGTGCCAGCAGTGAAGCATATTATAGCAATCAGCCCCAGCATTTT. Translation: CASSEAYYSNQPQHF. The V and J genes are TRBV6-1 and TRBJ1-5; D is unresolved. The CDR3 consists of 15 residues. Between the trimmed V and J ends, which lost 0 bases and 0 bases, there was a span of 6 bases. In germline, CDR1 is MNHNS, CDR2 SASEGT.